These 15 T cell receptor beta chains share one sample of origin, sequenced in a study of T cell repertoires in cytomegalovirus infection. These receptors are not linked to any known antigen. Each CDR3 protein is one row after TCRdb ran MiXCR on the reads. Of 700,000 to 850,000 distinct CDR3 sequences in the sample, 30% to 35% are singletons; the top ten hold around 12%. The sequences come from cultured CD8+ T cells from PBMCs, collected from culture after CMV antigen stimulation. These receptors were taken from a human donor in good health (CMV status not recorded). Some clones in this sample may be carry-over from other donors' samples.

The J gene is TRBJ2-5, the V gene TRBV10-3, with TRBD1 matching 7 bases. The CDR3 is made up of 13 amino acids. V lost 9 bases, J lost 0 bases, and 4 bases stayed unmatched. Germline-derived CDR1 and CDR2 are ENHRY and SYGVKD. CDR3 nucleotides: TGTGCCATAACTCAGGGGGACCAAGAGACCCAGTACTTC. Protein: CAITQGDQETQYF.

The J gene is TRBJ1-4, the V gene TRBV7-2, with TRBD1 as a possible D gene (6 bases). V lost 5 bases, J lost 2 bases, and 15 bases lay in between. This CDR3 has 16 residues. Germline loops: CDR1 SGHTA, CDR2 FQGNSA. For the CDR3, the DNA is TGTGCCAGCAGCCCTCAACGAGGGGGGACTAATGAAAAACTGTTTTTT. This translates into CASSPQRGGTNEKLFF.

The J gene is TRBJ2-5, the V gene TRBV7-8; 9 bases are a match to TRBD1. V shed 1 base and J 1 base; nucleotides not matched to a gene: 4. CDR1 is SGHVS, CDR2 FQNEAQ, per germline. The CDR3 contains 16 residues. CDR3 protein: CASSLVRDRVQETQYF. In nucleotides, the CDR3 is TGTGCCAGCAGCTTAGTTAGGGACAGGGTCCAAGAGACCCAGTACTTC.

This rearrangement joins TRBV19 to TRBJ2-5; no reliable D call. The CDR3 is 14 amino acids. Germline V CDR1 and CDR2: LNHDA, SQIVND (reference sequence). The ends were cut back, 6 bases at V and 1 base at J, with 12 bases in the middle. CDR3 DNA: TGTGCCAGTAGCCGTATCGGCAGCCAAGAGACCCAGTACTTC. Residues: CASSRIGSQETQYF.

The chain joins TRBV4-1 to TRBJ2-3, with a possible D match to TRBD2 (6 bases). The V and J ends lost 0 bases and 4 bases respectively, with 11 bases between them. Germline CDR1 MGHRA, CDR2 YSYEKL. The CDR3 has 15 residues. DNA of the CDR3: TGCGCCAGCAGCCAAGATCCCCCGGGGGCAGATACGCAGTATTTT. Its translation is CASSQDPPGADTQYF.

The rearrangement uses TRBV29-1 and TRBJ2-3, with no clear D. With 3 bases removed from V and 1 base from J, the gap between germline ends came to 5 bases. This CDR3 comprises 12 residues. CDR1 is SQVTM and CDR2 is ANQGSEA in the germline V gene. The CDR3 DNA sequence: TGCAGCGTTGATGTGGGCACAGATACGCAGTATTTT. Its translation: CSVDVGTDTQYF.

The rearrangement links TRBV27 to TRBJ2-3, with TRBD2 identical over 11 bases. Trimming cost V 3 bases and J 5 bases; bases outside gene matches: 7. CDR1 and CDR2 from the germline V gene are MNHEY and SMNVEV (reference sequence). The CDR3 spans 16 residues. This CDR3 reads CASSFWTSGLGDTQYF. The CDR3 nucleotides read TGTGCCAGCAGTTTTTGGACTAGCGGGCTGGGAGATACGCAGTATTTT.

The chain joins TRBV6-9 to TRBJ2-7; weak D call: TRBD1 (6 bases). The CDR3 has 14 amino acids. Germline CDR1 MNHGY, CDR2 SVAAGI. The V and J ends lost 4 bases and 4 bases respectively, with 14 bases between them. The DNA of the CDR3 is TGTGCCAGCAGTTTTAGGGACACGCCATACGAGCAGTACGTC. It translates to CASSFRDTPYEQYV.

Only a few counts were recorded for this clonotype. The V and J genes are TRBV29-1 and TRBJ1-1; 7 bases align to TRBD1. The CDR3 is made up of 16 amino acids. Looked up from germline, CDR1 is SQVTM and CDR2 is ANQGSEA. With 7 bases clipped from V and 1 base from J, the junction kept 15 bases outside the gene matches. CDR3 loop: CSAEGGFKPRNTEAFF. The DNA of the CDR3 is TGCAGCGCCGAAGGGGGCTTCAAACCCCGGAACACTGAAGCTTTCTTT.

This clonotype appeared a few times. The genes are TRBV7-9 and TRBJ2-3; TRBD1 agrees at 7 bases. Trimming cost V 6 bases and J 5 bases; bases outside gene matches: 14. Germline assignment: CDR1 SEHNR and CDR2 FQNEAQ (reference sequence). The CDR3 has 16 amino acids. CDR3 in DNA: TGTGCCAGCAGTTCCCCAGACAGGGACGCCAGAGATACGCAGTATTTT. Its protein is CASSSPDRDARDTQYF.

The genes are TRBV5-4 and TRBJ2-3; D unresolved. Germline CDR1 SGHNT, CDR2 YYREEE (reference sequence). The CDR3 contains 12 residues. Trimming cost V 4 bases and J 4 bases, with 7 bases left between them. The CDR3 nucleotides are TGTGCCAGCAGCGTATACCCAGATACGCAGTATTTT. Protein sequence: CASSVYPDTQYF. The complete variable domain, with remaining parts taken from reference TRBV5-4 and TRBJ2-3, reads ETGVTQSPTHLIKTRGQQVTLRCSSQSGHNTVSWYQQALGQGPQFIFQYYREEENGRGNFPPRFSGLQFPNYSSELNVNALELDDSALYLCASSVYPDTQYFGPGTRLTVL.

The chain links TRBV27 to TRBJ1-4; D possibly corresponds to TRBD1 (5 bases). Germline assignment: CDR1 MNHEY and CDR2 SMNVEV (reference sequence). The CDR3 is 15 residues long. The V end was cut by 3 bases, the J end by 8 bases, with 16 bases between. The CDR3 reads CASSFSGHPSEKLFF. CDR3 in DNA: TGTGCCAGCAGTTTCTCAGGACACCCCTCGGAAAAACTGTTTTTT.

The rearrangement uses TRBV28 and TRBJ2-5; possibly TRBD1 or TRBD2 for D (7 bases each). Germline lookup yields CDR1 MDHEN and CDR2 SYDVKM. This CDR3 is built from 15 residues. Trimming removed 6 bases at V and 2 bases at J, with 16 bases between. CDR3 in amino acids: CASSLRQGLQETQYF. The CDR3 nucleotides are TGTGCCAGCAGCCTTCGACAGGGACTACAAGAGACCCAGTACTTC.

This clonotype was seen a few times. This sequence may be a read error, since a much larger clone differs from it by one base. This rearrangement joins TRBV5-4 to TRBJ1-1; D unresolved. This CDR3 contains 12 residues. V was clipped by 2 bases and J by 5 bases, with 7 bases between them. The V gene's germline CDR1 is SGHNT and CDR2 YYREEE (reference sequence). CDR3 loop: CASSLKGTEAFF. The CDR3 region has the DNA TGTGCCAGCAGCTTAAAGGGAACTGAAGCTTTCTTT.

This chain links TRBV4-3 with TRBJ2-2; D is perhaps TRBD2 (5 bases). Germline V gives CDR1 LGHNA, CDR2 YSLEER. The CDR3 length is 13 residues. Between the trimmed V and J ends, which lost 2 bases and 5 bases, there was a span of 6 bases. CDR3 sequence: CASSQSGTGELFF. The CDR3 DNA reads as TGCGCCAGCAGCCAATCGGGGACCGGGGAGCTGTTTTTT.